The 32 T cell receptor beta chains reported below all come from one sample, sequenced in a study of Ad26.COV2.S vaccination and SARS-CoV-2 variants. Some clones are missing from TCRdb's copy, which holds only in-frame ones; the method was immunoSEQ multiplex PCR. The profile covers roughly 330,000 clones, with roughly 90% appearing a single time and approximately 5% taken by the ten largest. Specified treatment: some 20 received Ad26.COV2.S at low or high dose, single or two shots; 5 received placebo; per-sample allocation not given. Sampling was performed 63 days after the first vaccine or placebo injection. The starting material was peripheral blood, obtained in a trial of Ad26.COV2.S vaccine versus placebo. The receptors originated from a person aged 18-60 years who received the Ad26.COV2.S COVID-19 vaccine or a placebo.

The chain carries TRBV9 and TRBJ2-1, with a possible D match to TRBD1 (6 bases). Germline V gives CDR1 SGDLS, CDR2 YYNGEE. The CDR3 is made up of 15 amino acids. With 0 bases removed from V and 5 bases from J, the gap between germline ends came to 12 bases. DNA of the CDR3: TGTGCCAGCAGCGTAGCTTTGAGGACAGACAATGAGCAGTTCTTC. Its translation: CASSVALRTDNEQFF.

The CDR3 DNA reads as TGTGCCAGTAGGGAGGACAGGGTGAATGAAAAACTGTTTTTT. Translating gives CASREDRVNEKLFF. The chain couples TRBV19 to TRBJ1-4; TRBD1 matches 8 bases. The CDR3 is made up of 14 amino acids. V shed 6 bases, J shed 5 bases, and the junction held 5 bases outside the gene matches. CDR1 is LNHDA and CDR2 is SQIVND in the germline V gene (reference sequence). Looking up the rest from reference TRBV19 and TRBJ1-4 gives the full variable domain: DGGITQSPKYLFRKEGQNVTLSCEQNLNHDAMYWYRQDPGQGLRLIYYSQIVNDFQKGDIAEGYSVSREKKESFPLTVTSAQKNPTAFYLCASREDRVNEKLFFGSGTQLSVL.

This clone was counted between two and nine times. V is TRBV6-6 and J is TRBJ1-4; D might be TRBD1 (6 bases). Germline V lookup: CDR1 MNHNY, CDR2 SVGAGI (reference sequence). V lost 8 bases, J lost 13 bases, and 23 bases lay in between. CDR3 size: 14 residues. The CDR3 region is CASYDISPTGVLFF. In nucleotides, the CDR3 is TGTGCCAGCTACGATATATCCCCGACAGGAGTACTGTTTTTT.

The chain links TRBV21-1 to TRBJ2-2. TRBV21-1 is a documented pseudogene. The CDR3 totals 17 residues. The CDR3 bases are TGTGCCAGCAGCAAAAGGAAAGGTCGAACCTACACCGGGGAGCTGTTTTTT. Translated: CASSKRKGRTYTGELFF.

The chain recombines TRBV6-5 with TRBJ2-2; the D call may be TRBD1 or TRBD2 (5 bases each). Trimming shortened V by 6 bases and J by 5 bases, and 13 bases separated the two germline ends. This CDR3 is 14 amino acids long. Germline CDR1 is MNHEY and CDR2 is SVGAGI. The CDR3 protein is CASSRRDGTGELFF. CDR3 coding DNA: TGTGCCAGCAGCCGACGGGACGGGACCGGGGAGCTGTTTTTT.

The rearrangement links TRBV29-1 to TRBJ1-6, with 7 bases aligning to TRBD1. V lost 5 bases and J lost 14; bases outside the gene matches: 6. CDR3 size: 11 residues. CDR1 SQVTM and CDR2 ANQGSEA come from the germline V gene. The CDR3 DNA reads as TGCAGCGTTTCCACAGGGGAGTCCCTCCACTTT. This gives the protein CSVSTGESLHF.

The chain employs TRBV15 and TRBJ1-2; unclear D gene. Germline loops: CDR1 LNHNV, CDR2 YYDKDF (reference sequence). Trimming shortened V by 7 bases and J by 9 bases, and 21 bases separated the two germline ends. The CDR3 consists of 14 residues. CDR3 region: CATTHGVGEWSYTF. DNA of the CDR3: TGTGCCACCACCCATGGGGTAGGCGAATGGAGCTACACCTTC.

The chain combines TRBV3-1 (or the pseudogene TRBV3-2) with TRBJ1-5, with TRBD1 matching over 11 bases. CDR3 length: 14 residues. Germline lookup yields CDR1 LGHDT and CDR2 YNNKEL (reference sequence). The junction had 6 bases not matched to a gene; V was cut back by 7 bases and J by 7 bases. As DNA, the CDR3 is TGTGCCAGCACCCAGGGACAGGGGGGACAGCCCCAGCATTTT. Protein product: CASTQGQGGQPQHF.

This sequence joins TRBV6-1 and TRBJ1-1; tentative D call: TRBD1 (5 bases). V lost 3 bases, J lost 1 base, and 12 bases lay in between. Germline V gene data show CDR1 as MNHNS and CDR2 as SASEGT. The CDR3 has 15 residues. The CDR3 nucleotides read TGTGCCAGCAGTGATCCGGGACGAGAGAACACTGAAGCTTTCTTT. Its protein product is CASSDPGRENTEAFF.

V gene TRBV7-2 combines with J gene TRBJ2-5; D possibly corresponds to TRBD2 (6 bases). The CDR3 extends over 14 amino acids. V lost 0 bases, J lost 5 bases, and 10 bases lay in between. Germline V gene lookup returns CDR1 SGHTA and CDR2 FQGNSA. CDR3 DNA: TGTGCCAGCAGCTTAGCGGGACTTTGGGAGACCCAGTACTTC. This gives the protein CASSLAGLWETQYF.

The chain joins TRBV25-1 to TRBJ2-1; 8 bases line up with TRBD1. CDR3 length: 15 amino acids. Germline V gene data show CDR1 as MGHDK and CDR2 as SYGVNS. V lost 4 bases and J lost 6; bases outside the gene matches: 8. The CDR3 loop is CASSVGGTGFNEQFF. The CDR3 nucleotides are TGTGCCAGCAGTGTCGGAGGGACAGGATTCAATGAGCAGTTCTTC.

The CDR3 DNA is TGTGCCAGCGCCCTACGACAGGGCTATGGCTACACCTTC. It translates to CASALRQGYGYTF. The genes are TRBV27 and TRBJ1-2; 7 nucleotides line up with TRBD1. CDR3 size: 13 residues. Germline V lookup: CDR1 MNHEY, CDR2 SMNVEV (reference sequence). V trimming: 8 bases; J trimming: 4 bases; junction bases outside the gene matches: 7.

This sequence joins TRBV5-1 and TRBJ2-1, with 13 bases matching TRBD2. Germline V CDR1 and CDR2: SGHRS, YFSETQ. J lost 0 bases, V lost 7 bases, and 19 bases had no gene match. The length of the CDR3 is 21 residues. For the CDR3, the DNA is TGCGCCAGCCTCCTCCCCGTACGGACTAGCGGGAGTCCCCGCTCCTACAATGAGCAGTTCTTC. Translated, it gives CASLLPVRTSGSPRSYNEQFF.

V gene TRBV3-1 (or the pseudogene TRBV3-2) combines with J gene TRBJ1-2; D unclear. Trimming took off 0 bases at V and 5 bases at J, with 16 bases between the two ends. The CDR3 is 16 residues long. CDR1 and CDR2 from the germline V gene are LGHDT and YNNKEL (reference sequence). As DNA, the CDR3 is TGTGCCAGCAGCCAAGAGAGCCGGGCAGGCATTTATGGCTACACCTTC. Residues: CASSQESRAGIYGYTF.

The chain recombines TRBV7-8 with TRBJ1-1; D not resolved. CDR3 size: 14 residues. The germline V and J ends were trimmed by 1 base and 8 bases, with 14 bases remaining between them. Germline assignment: CDR1 SGHVS and CDR2 FQNEAQ. Written as DNA, the CDR3 is TGTGCCAGCAGCTTAGGTCACCCCAACTTAGAAGCTTTCTTT. It codes for CASSLGHPNLEAFF.

This chain uses TRBV28 with TRBJ1-5; 7 positions match TRBD1. V lost 6 bases and J lost 4; bases outside the gene matches: 15. The CDR3 runs to 17 residues. Germline CDR1 and CDR2: MDHEN and SYDVKM. CDR3 in amino acids: CASSPSTGKGLNQPQHF. The CDR3 DNA follows: TGTGCCAGCAGCCCATCGACAGGGAAGGGTCTTAATCAGCCCCAGCATTTT.

Only one count was recorded for this clone. The J gene is TRBJ2-7, the V gene TRBV3-1 (or the pseudogene TRBV3-2), with 9 bases aligning to TRBD2. The CDR3 is 16 residues long. V shed 4 bases, J shed 0 bases, and the junction held 7 bases outside the gene matches. Germline assignment: CDR1 LGHDT and CDR2 YNNKEL (reference sequence). Written as DNA, the CDR3 is TGTGCCAGCAGCCCCTGGGGTAGCGGGGGCTCCTACGAGCAGTACTTC. This translates into CASSPWGSGGSYEQYF.

The chain carries TRBV7-9 and TRBJ1-4; 11 bases match TRBD1. The CDR3 covers 14 residues. Trimming took 3 bases from V and 8 from J; bases not matched to a gene: 2. CDR1 and CDR2 from the germline V gene are SEHNR and FQNEAQ (reference sequence). The CDR3 DNA reads as TGTGCCAGCAGCTTGGGACAGGGGGTAGAAAAACTGTTTTTT. Protein product: CASSLGQGVEKLFF.

The rearrangement joins TRBV4-3 to TRBJ2-7; D unresolved. CDR1 is LGHNA, CDR2 YSLEER, per germline. The CDR3 runs 14 residues. Between the trimmed V and J ends, which lost 0 bases and 5 bases, there was a span of 11 bases. CDR3 residues: CASSQDWWDHEQYF. DNA of the CDR3: TGCGCCAGCAGCCAAGATTGGTGGGATCACGAGCAGTACTTC.

The chain is built from TRBV2 and TRBJ1-4; D call uncertain. CDR3 size: 15 residues. The V gene lost 4 bases and the J gene lost 0 bases, with 9 bases spanning the gap. Germline V gene sequence: CDR1 SNHLY, CDR2 FYNNEI. CDR3 in DNA: TGTGCCAGCAGTGGTCTTCTTACAACTAATGAAAAACTGTTTTTT. Translation: CASSGLLTTNEKLFF.

The DNA of the CDR3 is TGCGCCAGCAGCCAAGTAGCCTCGGCCAAAAACATTCAGTACTTC. It encodes CASSQVASAKNIQYF. The V and J genes are TRBV4-1 and TRBJ2-4; no reliable D call. Per the germline V gene, CDR1 is MGHRA and CDR2 is YSYEKL. The length of the CDR3 is 15 residues. Trimming stripped 1 base from V and 1 base from J, with 8 bases between.

The rearrangement links TRBV5-4 to TRBJ2-7; D not certain. Trimming cost V 4 bases and J 0 bases, with 5 bases left between them. The CDR3 loop spans 12 amino acids. CDR1 is SGHNT and CDR2 is YYREEE in the germline V gene (reference sequence). In DNA, the CDR3 is TGTGCCAGCAGCGCTAGCTCCTACGAGCAGTACTTC. Its protein product is CASSASSYEQYF.

This rearrangement joins TRBV27 to TRBJ2-5; no reliable D call. The CDR3 has 15 amino acids. The V gene lost 6 bases and the J gene lost 0 bases, with 14 bases spanning the gap. CDR1 and CDR2 from the germline V gene are MNHEY and SMNVEV (reference sequence). CDR3 bases: TGTGCCAGCAGCCAAACGAATCAGTACCAAGAGACCCAGTACTTC. It translates to CASSQTNQYQETQYF.

The rearrangement links TRBV3-1 (or the pseudogene TRBV3-2) to TRBJ2-2; D uncertain. This CDR3 region has 15 residues. V lost 4 bases and J 3 bases, leaving 12 bases between the germline ends. CDR1 and CDR2 (germline): LGHDT, YNNKEL (reference sequence). CDR3 protein: CASSRAVFDTGELFF. CDR3 bases: TGTGCCAGCAGCCGTGCGGTGTTCGACACCGGGGAGCTGTTTTTT.

The rearrangement joins TRBV10-3 to TRBJ2-5; D gene uncertain. Germline CDR1 reads ENHRY; CDR2 reads SYGVKD. Between the trimmed V and J ends, which lost 0 bases and 7 bases, there was a span of 6 bases. CDR3 size: 12 residues. The CDR3 DNA follows: TGTGCCATCAGTGAGTCGTTGGGGACCCAGTACTTC. Translated: CAISESLGTQYF.

V and J are TRBV3-1 (or the pseudogene TRBV3-2) and TRBJ2-1; D unresolved. Germline V gene lookup returns CDR1 LGHDT and CDR2 YNNKEL (reference sequence). The CDR3 has 12 amino acids. V lost 4 bases to trimming and J lost 9 bases, with 10 bases between them. The CDR3 sequence is CASSRLDGEQFF. The CDR3 DNA follows: TGTGCCAGCAGCCGCCTTGACGGTGAGCAGTTCTTC.

The rearrangement joins TRBV5-1 to TRBJ2-6; D is possibly TRBD1 (6 bases). The ends were cut back, 4 bases at V and 4 bases at J, with 12 bases in the middle. Germline CDR1 and CDR2: SGHRS and YFSETQ. The CDR3 runs 15 residues. CDR3 amino acids: CASSPQGSGANVLTF. Here the CDR3 DNA reads TGCGCCAGCAGCCCCCAGGGGTCAGGGGCCAACGTCCTGACTTTC.

The chain is built from TRBV6-1 and TRBJ2-1, with TRBD2 matching over 10 bases. Germline CDR1 and CDR2: MNHNS and SASEGT. There are 17 residues in the CDR3. V lost 2 bases and J lost 7; bases outside the gene matches: 11. CDR3 in DNA: TGTGCCAGCAGTGAACCGCCGCAGCGGGGGGGCTGGAATGAGCAGTTCTTC. Its protein product is CASSEPPQRGGWNEQFF.

This clone came up once. The gene calls are TRBV5-5 and TRBJ1-5; D is unresolved. Trimming removed 2 bases from V and 0 bases from J, with 9 bases in between. In germline, CDR1 is SGHKS, CDR2 YYEKEE (reference sequence). The CDR3 contains 15 residues. CDR3 DNA sequence: TGTGCCAGCAGCTTACAAGATTATAGCAATCAGCCCCAGCATTTT. It codes for CASSLQDYSNQPQHF. The whole variable domain, remainder taken from reference TRBV5-5 and TRBJ1-5, is DAGVTQSPTHLIKTRGQQVTLRCSPISGHKSVSWYQQVLGQGPQFIFQYYEKEERGRGNFPDRFSARQFPNYSSELNVNALLLGDSALYLCASSLQDYSNQPQHFGDGTRLSIL.

The chain is built from TRBV25-1 and TRBJ2-5; D uncertain. Trimming took 1 base from V and 5 from J, leaving 14 bases between them. The CDR3 covers 15 residues. CDR1 is MGHDK and CDR2 is SYGVNS in the germline V gene. The CDR3 protein is CASSESGPPGETQYF. The CDR3 DNA reads TGTGCCAGCAGTGAATCAGGTCCGCCCGGGGAGACCCAGTACTTC.

J is TRBJ2-1 and V is TRBV4-3; 10 bases line up with TRBD2. Looked up from germline, CDR1 is LGHNA and CDR2 is YSLEER. With 1 base clipped from V and 4 bases from J, the junction kept 7 bases outside the gene matches. The CDR3 runs to 17 residues. CDR3 DNA: TGCGCCAGCAGCCAAGCAGGGAGCGGGAGGGCGTACAATGAGCAGTTCTTC. Translating gives CASSQAGSGRAYNEQFF.

The rearrangement joins TRBV12-3 or TRBV12-4 to TRBJ1-1; no clear D. The CDR3 sequence is 13 residues long. V was shortened by 2 bases and J by 9 bases, with 13 bases between the two germline ends. The CDR3: CASSLLFPIKAFF. The CDR3 DNA sequence: TGTGCCAGCAGTTTATTATTTCCGATCAAAGCTTTCTTT.